A single sample is the source of the 3 T cell receptor beta chains below, sequenced in a study of cytomegalovirus exposure and HLA in healthy donors. PCR used 60 Vbeta primers and 13 Jbeta primers. Method: immunoSEQ multiplex PCR; TCRdb's copy keeps in-frame clones and lacks some. The sample holds about 150,000 clones, more than 60% seen once. Specimen: PBMCs. All receptors come from a man aged 25 to 40 in good health and CMV-seropositive.

This clone appeared a few times. The chain joins TRBV6-4 to TRBJ1-6; the match to TRBD1 covers 7 bases. Germline assignment: CDR1 MRHNA and CDR2 SNTAGT. Trimming cost V 5 bases and J 6 bases; bases outside gene matches: 1. The CDR3 contains 13 residues. The CDR3, as DNA: TGTGCCAGCAGTCAGGGGGGTAATTCACCCCTCCACTTT. Its translation: CASSQGGNSPLHF.

V is TRBV7-9 and J is TRBJ1-1; D unclear. CDR1 is SEHNR and CDR2 is FQNEAQ in the germline V gene (reference sequence). The germline V and J ends were trimmed by 2 bases and 6 bases, with 10 bases remaining between them. The CDR3 runs to 13 residues. The CDR3 region has the DNA TGTGCCAGCAGCTTAACGGTCCGGGCTGAAGCTTTCTTT. It yields the protein CASSLTVRAEAFF.

The rearrangement uses TRBV4-1 and TRBJ2-7; 10 positions agree with TRBD2. The J segment lost 5 bases and the V segment lost 0 bases, leaving 10 bases of the junction unmatched. Germline lookup yields CDR1 MGHRA and CDR2 YSYEKL. The length of the CDR3 is 17 residues. CDR3 residues: CASSQDSETSGPHEQYF. In DNA form, the CDR3 reads TGCGCCAGCAGCCAAGATTCGGAGACTAGCGGGCCCCACGAGCAGTACTTC.